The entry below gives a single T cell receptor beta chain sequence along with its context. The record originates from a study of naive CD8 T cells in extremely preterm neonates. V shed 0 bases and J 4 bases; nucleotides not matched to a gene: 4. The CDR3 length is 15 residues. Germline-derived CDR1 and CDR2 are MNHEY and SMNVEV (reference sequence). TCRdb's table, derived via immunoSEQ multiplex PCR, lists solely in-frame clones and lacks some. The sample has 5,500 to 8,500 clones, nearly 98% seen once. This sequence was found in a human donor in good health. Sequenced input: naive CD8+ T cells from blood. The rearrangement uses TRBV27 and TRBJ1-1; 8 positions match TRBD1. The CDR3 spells CASSLSAGGGTEAFF. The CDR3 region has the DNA TGTGCCAGCAGTTTATCGGCAGGGGGCGGCACTGAAGCTTTCTTT.